The 5 T cell receptor beta chains presented below share a single source sample, sequenced in a study of cytomegalovirus exposure and HLA in healthy donors. PCR employed 60 Vbeta and 13 Jbeta primers. Sequencing used immunoSEQ multiplex PCR; TCRdb keeps in-frame clones, though not all of them. The sample lists roughly 110,000 clones; roughly 70% were seen once. The sample comprised PBMCs. Receptors were obtained from a woman aged 40 to 50 in good health and CMV-seropositive.

This clone has more than one count but fewer than ten. This chain links TRBV4-3 with TRBJ1-2; D might be TRBD1 (6 bases). Germline-derived CDR1 and CDR2 are LGHNA and YSLEER. The CDR3 is made up of 15 amino acids. The V end lost 1 base, the J end lost 4 bases, and 13 bases lay between the germline ends. The CDR3 coding sequence is TGCGCCAGCAGCCAAGGGGCTTCAGGGGTCTATGGCTACACCTTC. Encoded protein: CASSQGASGVYGYTF.

The V and J genes are TRBV30 and TRBJ2-1, with 9 bases fitting TRBD2. The V and J ends lost 1 base and 5 bases, in that order; junction bases with no gene match: 3. Per the germline V gene, CDR1 is GTSNPN and CDR2 is SVGIG (reference sequence). This CDR3 has 14 residues. CDR3 residues: CAWSGLAGNNEQFF. The CDR3 nucleotides read TGTGCCTGGAGTGGCCTAGCGGGGAACAATGAGCAGTTCTTC.

V is TRBV30 and J is TRBJ1-2; no clear D. The CDR3 runs 11 residues. V was pared by 0 bases and J by 8 bases, with 7 bases between. Germline CDR1 and CDR2: GTSNPN and SVGIG (reference sequence). The CDR3 bases are TGTGCCTGGAGTGTACATGCAGGCTACACCTTC. Translating it yields CAWSVHAGYTF.

This clone was counted a single time. The chain uses TRBV7-2 and TRBJ2-1; D perhaps matches TRBD2 (5 bases). Trimming stripped 4 bases from V and 3 bases from J, with 13 bases between. CDR3 length equals 15 residues. Per germline, CDR1 SGHTA and CDR2 FQGNSA. CDR3 amino acids: CASSSSRLIYNEQFF. CDR3 DNA sequence: TGTGCCAGCAGCTCTTCGAGACTAATCTACAATGAGCAGTTCTTC.

The V and J genes are TRBV11-2 and TRBJ2-7, with TRBD2 identical over 12 bases. Germline values: CDR1 SGHAT, CDR2 FQNNGV. The CDR3 is 15 residues long. Trimming cost V 4 bases and J 4 bases; bases outside gene matches: 5. The CDR3 nucleotides read TGTGCCAGCAGCTCCACTAGCGGGGGGCTATACGAGCAGTACTTC. It encodes CASSSTSGGLYEQYF.